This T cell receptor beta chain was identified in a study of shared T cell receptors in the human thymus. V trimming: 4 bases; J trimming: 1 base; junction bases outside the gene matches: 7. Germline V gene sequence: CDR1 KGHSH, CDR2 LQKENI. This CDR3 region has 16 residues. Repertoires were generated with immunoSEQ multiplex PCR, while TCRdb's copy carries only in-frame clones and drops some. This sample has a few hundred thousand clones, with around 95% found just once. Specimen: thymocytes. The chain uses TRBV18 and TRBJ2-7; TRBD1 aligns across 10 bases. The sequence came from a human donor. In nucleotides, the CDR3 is TGTGCCAGCTCACGACGGGACAGGGGTATTTCCTACGAGCAGTACTTC. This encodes CASSRRDRGISYEQYF.